The present T cell receptor beta chain was sequenced within a study of T cell changes during pregnancy in multiple sclerosis. Profiled with immunoSEQ multiplex PCR; TCRdb holds only in-frame clones, not every one. Of about 41,000 clones in the sample, more than 90% were seen once. The V gene's germline CDR1 is MNHEY and CDR2 SMNVEV (reference sequence). Trimming at V came to 5 bases and at J to 6 bases, leaving 13 bases not matched to a gene. The CDR3 covers 16 residues. The source was CD8+ T cells from peripheral blood mononuclear cells, collected in the third trimester of pregnancy. The chain links TRBV27 to TRBJ2-5; TRBD1 matches at 9 bases. The origin of this receptor is a female donor with multiple sclerosis, enrolled in a pregnancy study. The DNA for the CDR3 is TGTGCCAGCAGTACTACCGGGACAGGGTATTTTAAGACCCAGTACTTC. It encodes CASSTTGTGYFKTQYF.